One sample yielded the 2 T cell receptor beta chains listed below, sequenced in a study of blood T cell repertoires in COVID-19. TCRdb's copy holds only in-frame clones and misses some; the assay was immunoSEQ multiplex PCR. The sample yields hundreds of thousands of clones, just under 90% seen once. Sequencing used PBMCs or T cells enriched from blood (not recorded which). All receptors derive from a man in his fifties who had been exposed to COVID-19.

The rearrangement uses TRBV5-1 and TRBJ2-3, with TRBD2 matching 9 bases. CDR1 is SGHRS, CDR2 YFSETQ, per germline. The CDR3 is made up of 16 amino acids. V lost 0 bases and J lost 8; bases outside the gene matches: 10. The CDR3 sequence is CASSLDSLWRGGTQYF. Written as DNA, the CDR3 is TGCGCCAGCAGCTTGGATTCACTCTGGCGGGGGGGTACGCAGTATTTT.

This clone occurred once. This chain links TRBV28 with TRBJ2-1; D is possibly TRBD2 (6 bases). Per germline, CDR1 MDHEN and CDR2 SYDVKM. The CDR3 is 11 residues long. V lost 6 bases and J 15 bases, leaving 15 bases between the germline ends. The CDR3 DNA sequence: TGTGCCAGCAGGTCCCGGGACTTGTGGTTCTTC. It codes for CASRSRDLWFF.